These 24 T cell receptor beta chains came from one sample sequenced in a study of response to subunit inactivated influenza vaccine. Using its own MiXCR run on the RT-PCR reads, TCRdb lists one record per CDR3 protein. The sample carries under 750,000 distinct CDR3 sequences, approximately 10% recorded once. Here the sequenced sample was PBMCs from blood, taken on the day of vaccination. The source is a man aged 45 to 65 who received an inactivated influenza vaccine.

This clonotype appeared a few times. The V and J genes are TRBV3-1 and TRBJ2-1; D is undetermined. Deletions cut 1 base from V and 0 bases from J, with 7 bases between. In germline, CDR1 is LGHDT, CDR2 YNNKEL (reference sequence). CDR3 length equals 15 residues. CDR3 sequence reads: CASSQGRTSYNEQFF. The CDR3 DNA follows: TGTGCCAGCAGCCAAGGACGGACCTCCTACAATGAGCAGTTCTTC.

In this sample, this clonotype turned up a few times. At one of its ends the junction is not consistent with the germline gene, which may arise from a read error. The chain combines TRBV4-2 with TRBJ1-1; TRBD1 matches at 7 bases. Germline values: CDR1 LGHNA, CDR2 YNFKEQ. The CDR3 is made up of 16 amino acids. CDR3 in amino acids: CASIQTGEMGNTEAFF. DNA for the CDR3: TGTGCCAGCATCCAAACAGGGGAAATGGGGAACACTGAAGCTTTCTTT.

This clonotype appeared once. The chain recombines TRBV4-3 with TRBJ2-2; D gene ambiguous. The length of the CDR3 is 14 residues. CDR1 is LGHNA, CDR2 YSLEER, per germline. V was trimmed by 4 bases and J by 5 bases, leaving 11 bases between them. The CDR3: CASSRGPATGELFF. The CDR3 nucleotides read TGCGCCAGCAGCCGAGGACCTGCGACCGGGGAGCTGTTTTTT.

This clonotype occurred a few times. The chain recombines TRBV7-2 with TRBJ1-2; unclear D gene. Trimming took 4 bases from V and 6 from J, leaving 15 bases between them. Per germline, CDR1 SGHTA and CDR2 FQGNSA. The CDR3 is 14 amino acids. The CDR3 DNA is TGTGCCAGCAGCTCCCCCCCTACCAGGAATGGCTACACCTTC. Protein: CASSSPPTRNGYTF.

The rearrangement joins TRBV11-2 to TRBJ2-7; maybe TRBD2 (5 bases). The CDR3 contains 14 residues. Germline V gives CDR1 SGHAT, CDR2 FQNNGV. Trimming pared 3 bases from V and 2 bases from J, leaving 11 bases between. CDR3 loop: CASSLSPGAYEQYF. CDR3 bases: TGTGCCAGCAGCTTGTCACCCGGGGCCTACGAGCAGTACTTC.

The V and J genes are TRBV7-3 and TRBJ2-1; TRBD1 matches 9 bases. Trimming cost V 5 bases and J 8 bases; bases outside gene matches: 7. This CDR3 has 14 amino acids. Germline V gene lookup returns CDR1 SGHTA and CDR2 FQGTGA. In DNA, the CDR3 is TGTGCCAGCAGCCCGTCGACAGGGGGTCATGAGCAGTTCTTC. It encodes CASSPSTGGHEQFF.

J is TRBJ2-3 and V is TRBV6-5; unclear D gene. CDR1 is MNHEY and CDR2 is SVGAGI in the germline V gene. The CDR3 spans 13 residues. V was cut by 4 bases and J by 1 base, with 6 bases left in between. CDR3 residues: CASSWKGTDTQYF. In DNA form, the CDR3 reads TGTGCCAGCAGTTGGAAGGGCACAGATACGCAGTATTTT.

The sample holds a few counts of this clonotype. J is TRBJ2-2 and V is TRBV7-6, with TRBD2 as a possible D gene (6 bases). Germline CDR1 SGHVS, CDR2 FNYEAQ. The CDR3 extends over 17 amino acids. The ends were cut back, 7 bases at V and 2 bases at J, with 20 bases in the middle. For the CDR3, the DNA is TGTGCCAGCATCCTAACTGCGGGGACTGTAAACACCGGGGAGCTGTTTTTT. It codes for CASILTAGTVNTGELFF.

Details on this clonotype: The CDR3 carries no conserved terminal phenylalanine or tryptophan, so it likely arises from a read error. The rearrangement uses TRBV20-1 and TRBJ2-5; TRBD2 is a possible D gene (6 bases). Germline CDR1 and CDR2: DFQATT and SNEGSKA (reference sequence). The germline V and J ends were trimmed by 6 bases and 1 base, with 9 bases remaining between them. This CDR3 has 12 residues. The CDR3: CSAGDFQETQYS. The DNA of the CDR3 is TGCAGTGCCGGGGACTTCCAAGAGACCCAGTACTCC.

V gene TRBV20-1 combines with J gene TRBJ2-7; 9 nucleotides agree with TRBD1. The trim removed 6 bases at V and 4 bases at J, leaving 10 bases unmatched. From germline, CDR1 is DFQATT and CDR2 SNEGSKA (reference sequence). The CDR3 is 14 amino acids. CDR3 DNA: TGCAGTGCAGAAACAGGGGGCGTTGGATACGAGCAGTACTTC. Encoded protein: CSAETGGVGYEQYF.

At least ten counts were recorded for this clonotype. The chain recombines TRBV20-1 with TRBJ1-3, with D hard to call. The CDR3 runs 12 residues. V was trimmed by 4 bases and J by 7 bases, leaving 11 bases between them. Germline V CDR1 and CDR2: DFQATT, SNEGSKA (reference sequence). The CDR3, as DNA: TGCAGTGCTATTTGGAGAGCGAACACCATATATTTT. Its protein is CSAIWRANTIYF.

To note about this clonotype: A junction end diverges from the germline sequence, so it may reflect a read error. J is TRBJ2-1 and V is TRBV7-7, with D possibly being TRBD2 (6 bases). The germline V gene has CDR1 SSHAT and CDR2 FNYEAQ (reference sequence). This CDR3 is built from 17 residues. The chain's CDR3 is CASSSRAGPSSYNEQFF. The CDR3 region has the DNA TGTGCTAGCAGCTCCCGGGCGGGGCCGAGCTCCTACAATGAGCAGTTCTTC. Full variable domain (remainder filled in from reference TRBV7-7 and TRBJ2-1): GAGVSQSPRYKVTKRGQDVTLRCDPISSHATLYWYQQALGQGPEFLTYFNYEAQPDKSGLPSDRFSAERPEGSISTLTIQRTEQRDSAMYRCASSSRAGPSSYNEQFFGPGTRLTVL.

This clonotype has just a few counts. The rearrangement uses TRBV27 and TRBJ1-1; no reliable D call. Germline values: CDR1 MNHEY, CDR2 SMNVEV (reference sequence). The CDR3 length is 13 residues. V was cut by 3 bases and J by 1 base, with 6 bases left in between. The CDR3 here is CASSFRPNTEAFF. Written as DNA, the CDR3 is TGTGCCAGCAGTTTTAGGCCGAACACTGAAGCTTTCTTT.

This rearrangement joins TRBV28 to TRBJ2-7; D is uncertain. Germline CDR1 and CDR2: MDHEN and SYDVKM. This CDR3 region has 14 residues. V lost 2 bases and J lost 5, with 13 bases in between. The chain's CDR3 is CASSLGPRTHEQYF. CDR3 in DNA: TGTGCCAGCAGTTTAGGCCCACGGACCCACGAGCAGTACTTC.

This clonotype was seen at least ten times. CDR3 sequence reads: CASSPGLGAYEQYF. For the CDR3, the DNA is TGTGCCAGCAGCCCGGGACTAGGGGCCTACGAGCAGTACTTC. The chain couples TRBV5-5 to TRBJ2-7; 8 bases line up with TRBD2. Unmatched junction bases numbered 5, after V lost 4 bases and J lost 2 bases. The CDR3 sequence is 14 residues long. CDR1 is SGHKS, CDR2 YYEKEE, per germline (reference sequence). The whole variable domain, remainder taken from reference TRBV5-5 and TRBJ2-7, is DAGVTQSPTHLIKTRGQQVTLRCSPISGHKSVSWYQQVLGQGPQFIFQYYEKEERGRGNFPDRFSARQFPNYSSELNVNALLLGDSALYLCASSPGLGAYEQYFGPGTRLTVT.

This chain links TRBV7-3 with TRBJ2-3, with D unresolved. In germline, CDR1 is SGHTA, CDR2 FQGTGA. Between the trimmed V and J ends, which lost 2 bases and 3 bases, there was a span of 6 bases. This CDR3 spans 13 amino acids. In DNA form, the CDR3 reads TGTGCCAGCAGCTTATCGGCTACAGATACGCAGTATTTT. Translating it yields CASSLSATDTQYF.

This clonotype came up many times. This rearrangement joins TRBV29-1 to TRBJ2-7; 14 nucleotides agree with TRBD2. CDR1 and CDR2 from the germline V gene are SQVTM and ANQGSEA. After removal of 3 bases from V and 4 bases from J, the junction contained 8 bases not matched to a gene. The CDR3 has 16 amino acids. The CDR3 loop is CSVEAGTSGSRYEQYF. CDR3 DNA sequence: TGCAGCGTTGAGGCTGGGACTAGCGGGAGTAGGTACGAGCAGTACTTC.

V and J are TRBV28 and TRBJ2-7; the D gene is possibly TRBD1 (6 bases). This CDR3 region has 16 residues. V dropped 5 bases and J dropped 0 bases, with 17 bases sitting between them. The V gene's germline CDR1 is MDHEN and CDR2 SYDVKM. The CDR3 reads CASSTNDRRSSYEQYF. The CDR3 DNA is TGTGCCAGCAGTACCAACGACAGGAGGAGCTCCTACGAGCAGTACTTC. Looking up the rest from reference TRBV28 and TRBJ2-7 gives the full variable domain: DVKVTQSSRYLVKRTGEKVFLECVQDMDHENMFWYRQDPGLGLRLIYFSYDVKMKEKGDIPEGYSVSREKKERFSLILESASTNQTSMYLCASSTNDRRSSYEQYFGPGTRLTVT.

This clonotype has only a few counts. The CDR3 loop reads CASSPGQVVGELFF. The CDR3 DNA is TGTGCCAGCAGCCCAGGACAGGTTGTTGGGGAGCTGTTTTTT. The chain combines TRBV6-1 with TRBJ2-2; 7 bases map to TRBD1. J was trimmed by 8 bases and V by 6 bases; bases with no gene match: 9. The CDR3 length is 14 residues. CDR1 and CDR2 (germline): MNHNS, SASEGT.

The genes are TRBV7-9 and TRBJ1-6, with D possibly matching TRBD1 (5 bases). This CDR3 contains 16 residues. V dropped 6 bases and J dropped 7 bases, with 19 bases sitting between them. Looked up from germline, CDR1 is SEHNR and CDR2 is FQNEAQ (reference sequence). The CDR3 spells CASRPGTELRNSPLHF. As DNA, the CDR3 is TGTGCCAGCAGACCCGGGACGGAGCTACGGAATTCACCCCTCCACTTT.

A few counts support this clonotype. The chain is built from TRBV20-1 and TRBJ1-5, with 7 bases that match TRBD1. V dropped 1 base and J dropped 6; count of bases not matched to a gene: 6. The CDR3 is 14 amino acids. Germline V lookup: CDR1 DFQATT, CDR2 SNEGSKA (reference sequence). The CDR3 is CSARGDSTIQPQHF. As DNA, the CDR3 is TGCAGTGCTAGAGGGGACAGCACCATTCAGCCCCAGCATTTT.

This clonotype was observed once. A much more abundant neighbour one base away suggests this may be a read error. The chain is built from TRBV11-2 and TRBJ2-7; D may be TRBD1 (6 bases). The CDR3 length is 14 residues. The V end lost 5 bases, the J end lost 2 bases, and 13 bases lay between the germline ends. CDR1 is SGHAT, CDR2 FQNNGV, per germline. The CDR3 bases are TGTGCCAGCAGCCCCTGTCGGGACACCTACGAGCAGTACTTC. This encodes CASSPCRDTYEQYF.

The CDR3 DNA is TGTGCCAGCAGTAATACTCGGCCGAACACCGGGGAGCTGTTTTTT. It codes for CASSNTRPNTGELFF. V usage is TRBV6-5 and J usage is TRBJ2-2; no definite D call. Germline V lookup: CDR1 MNHEY, CDR2 SVGAGI. V was shortened by 5 bases and J by 0 bases, with 10 bases between the two germline ends. The CDR3 length is 15 residues.

Many counts were recorded for this clonotype. The genes are TRBV13 and TRBJ2-1; D gene unclear. The CDR3 has 13 residues. CDR1 is PRHDT and CDR2 is FYEKMQ in the germline V gene (reference sequence). V lost 1 base, J lost 5 bases, and 6 bases lay in between. The CDR3 nucleotides are TGTGCCAGCAGCTTAGAGGCGGACAATGAGCAGTTCTTC. Translated: CASSLEADNEQFF.